A single TCR beta chain is shown here with its context. The antigen is unknown. These data are taken from a study of cytomegalovirus exposure and HLA in healthy donors. PCR amplification relied on 60 Vbeta primers (plus 13 Jbeta primers). In the authors' workflow: Around 83 million unique TCR beta chains, 9.5 million to 14 million shared, were counted in a later analysis. Profiled with immunoSEQ multiplex PCR; TCRdb holds only in-frame clones, not every one. V and J calls and clone size are those listed in that table; D and trimming were worked out from the DNA. This sample has 95,000 to 110,000 clones; approximately 80% occur once, and the top ten carry about 5.4%. Study-level results: Sequencing likely produced, as an artifact, a cluster of highly shared sequence variants. Cytomegalovirus-associated status was assigned to 150 or so TCR beta chains.

The germline CDR1 and CDR2 sequences are SGHNT and YENEEA. The J segment lost 4 bases and the V segment lost 5 bases, leaving 14 bases of the junction unmatched. The CDR3 runs 16 residues. The clonotype was recovered from a woman aged 18-29 years in good health and CMV-seropositive. What was sequenced was PBMCs. This chain connects TRBV11-3 to TRBJ2-7; 7 bases fit TRBD1. The CDR3 spells CASSHHRTGTMYEQYF. For the CDR3, the DNA is TGTGCCAGCAGCCACCACCGGACAGGCACAATGTACGAGCAGTACTTC.